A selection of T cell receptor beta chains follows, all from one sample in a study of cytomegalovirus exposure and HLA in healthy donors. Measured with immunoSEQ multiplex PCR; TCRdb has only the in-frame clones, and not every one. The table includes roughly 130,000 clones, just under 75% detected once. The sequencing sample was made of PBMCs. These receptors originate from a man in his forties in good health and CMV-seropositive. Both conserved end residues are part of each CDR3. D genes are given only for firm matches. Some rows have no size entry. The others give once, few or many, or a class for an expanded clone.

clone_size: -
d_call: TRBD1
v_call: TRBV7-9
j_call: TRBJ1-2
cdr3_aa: CASRPGGESAWSGYTF
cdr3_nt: TGTGCCAGCAGACCAGGGGGCGAGAGCGCTTGGTCTGGCTACACCTTC

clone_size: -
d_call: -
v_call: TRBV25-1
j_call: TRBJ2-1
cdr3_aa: CASSEMSRGDEQFF
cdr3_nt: TGTGCCAGCAGTGAAATGTCCCGGGGAGATGAGCAGTTCTTC

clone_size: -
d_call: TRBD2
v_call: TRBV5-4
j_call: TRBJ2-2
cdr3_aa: CASSFGSGSRLTGELFF
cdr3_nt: TGTGCCAGCAGCTTCGGGAGCGGGAGTCGTCTTACCGGGGAGCTGTTTTTT

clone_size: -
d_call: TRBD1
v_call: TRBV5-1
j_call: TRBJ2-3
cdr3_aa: CASSLQGALADTQYF
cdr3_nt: TGCGCCAGCAGCCTACAGGGGGCTTTAGCGGATACGCAGTATTTT

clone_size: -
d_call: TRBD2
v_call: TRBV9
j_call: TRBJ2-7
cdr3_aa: CASSVGAGLVYEQYF
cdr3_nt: TGTGCCAGCAGCGTAGGAGCGGGACTAGTCTACGAGCAGTACTTC

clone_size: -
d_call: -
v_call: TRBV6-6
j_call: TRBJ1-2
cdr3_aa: CASSRGQIDDGYGYTF
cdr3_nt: TGTGCCAGCAGCCGAGGACAGATTGACGACGGCTATGGCTACACCTTC

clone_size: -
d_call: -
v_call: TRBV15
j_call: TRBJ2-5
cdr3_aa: CATSRVAGWQETQYF
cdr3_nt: TGTGCCACCAGCAGAGTGGCAGGGTGGCAAGAGACCCAGTACTTC

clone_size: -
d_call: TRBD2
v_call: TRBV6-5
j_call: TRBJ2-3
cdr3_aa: CASSRGLAGSNTQYF
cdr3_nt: TGTGCCAGCAGCCGGGGACTAGCGGGGTCGAATACGCAGTATTTT

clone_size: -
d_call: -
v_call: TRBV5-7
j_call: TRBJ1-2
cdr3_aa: CASSFVQGLVGGYTF
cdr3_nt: TGTGCCAGCAGCTTCGTACAGGGCCTCGTTGGGGGCTACACCTTC

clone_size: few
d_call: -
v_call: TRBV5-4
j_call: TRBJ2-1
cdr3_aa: CASSPTRNNEQFF
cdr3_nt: TGTGCCAGCAGCCCCACTAGGAACAATGAGCAGTTCTTC

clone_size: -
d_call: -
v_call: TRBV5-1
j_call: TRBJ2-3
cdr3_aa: CASSLAVDPDTQYF
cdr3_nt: TGCGCCAGCAGCTTGGCGGTCGATCCAGATACGCAGTATTTT

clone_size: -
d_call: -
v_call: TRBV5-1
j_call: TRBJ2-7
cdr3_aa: CASSLEQEGYEQYF
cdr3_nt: TGCGCCAGCAGCTTGGAACAGGAAGGCTACGAGCAGTACTTC

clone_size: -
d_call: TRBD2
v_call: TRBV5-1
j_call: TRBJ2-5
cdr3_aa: CASSFSGLAGGMETQYF
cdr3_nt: TGCGCCAGCAGCTTCTCGGGACTAGCGGGAGGGATGGAGACCCAGTACTTC

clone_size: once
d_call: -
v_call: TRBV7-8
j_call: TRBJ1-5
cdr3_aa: CASSLWPRWQPQHF
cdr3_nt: TGTGCCAGCAGTTTATGGCCTAGATGGCAGCCCCAGCATTTT

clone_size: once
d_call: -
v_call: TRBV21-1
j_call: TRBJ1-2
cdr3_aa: CASSGQEESGGYTF
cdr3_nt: TGTGCCAGCAGCGGACAGGAGGAATCGGGTGGCTACACCTTC

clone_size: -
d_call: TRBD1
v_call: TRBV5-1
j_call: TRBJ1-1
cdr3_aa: CASSIDRAHTEAFF
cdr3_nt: TGCGCCAGCAGCATTGACAGGGCGCACACTGAAGCTTTCTTT

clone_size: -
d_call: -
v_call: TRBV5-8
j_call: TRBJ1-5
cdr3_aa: CASSPGGTGTRQPQHF
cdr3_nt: TGTGCCAGCAGCCCGGGAGGTACAGGGACGAGGCAGCCCCAGCATTTT

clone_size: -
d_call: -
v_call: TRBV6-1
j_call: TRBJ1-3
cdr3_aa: CASSETGLSSGNTIYF
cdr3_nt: TGTGCCAGCAGTGAAACAGGCCTTAGCTCTGGAAACACCATATATTTT

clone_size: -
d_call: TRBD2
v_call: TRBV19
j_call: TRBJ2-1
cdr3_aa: CASTPKRGVYNEQFF
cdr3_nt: TGTGCCAGTACCCCTAAGCGGGGGGTCTACAATGAGCAGTTCTTC

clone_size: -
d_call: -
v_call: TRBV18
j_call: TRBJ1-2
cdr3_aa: CASSPYPGQKENYGYTF
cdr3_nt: TGTGCCAGCTCACCTTATCCCGGACAGAAAGAAAACTATGGCTACACCTTC

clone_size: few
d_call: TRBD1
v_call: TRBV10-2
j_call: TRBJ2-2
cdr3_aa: CASSVRTGDLGELFF
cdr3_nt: TGCGCCAGCAGTGTAAGGACAGGGGATTTAGGGGAGCTGTTTTTT

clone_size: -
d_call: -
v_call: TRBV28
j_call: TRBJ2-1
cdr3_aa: CASSLPSTGTKFYNEQFF
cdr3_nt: TGTGCCAGCAGTTTACCTTCTACCGGGACAAAATTTTACAATGAGCAGTTCTTC

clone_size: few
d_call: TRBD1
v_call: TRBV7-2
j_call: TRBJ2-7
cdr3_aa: CASSLDRDSYEQYF
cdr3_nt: TGTGCCAGCAGCTTGGACAGGGACTCCTACGAGCAGTACTTC

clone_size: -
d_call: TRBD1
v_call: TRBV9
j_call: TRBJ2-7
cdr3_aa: CASSATGTASYEQYF
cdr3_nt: TGTGCCAGCAGCGCGACCGGGACAGCCTCCTACGAGCAGTACTTC

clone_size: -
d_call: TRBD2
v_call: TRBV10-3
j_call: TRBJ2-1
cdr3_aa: CAISASGSSYNEQFF
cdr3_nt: TGTGCCATCAGTGCTAGCGGGAGCTCCTACAATGAGCAGTTCTTC

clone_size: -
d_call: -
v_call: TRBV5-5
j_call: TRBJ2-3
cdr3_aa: CASSFGGLDTQYF
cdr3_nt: TGTGCCAGCAGCTTCGGAGGTTTGGATACGCAGTATTTT

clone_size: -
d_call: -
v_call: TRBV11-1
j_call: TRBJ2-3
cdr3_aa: CASSPRRLTDTQYF
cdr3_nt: TGTGCCAGCAGTCCCCGGAGGTTAACAGATACGCAGTATTTT

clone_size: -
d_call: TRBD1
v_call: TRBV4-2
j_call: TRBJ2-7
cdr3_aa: CASSQDQGQGSYEQYF
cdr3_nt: TGTGCCAGCAGCCAAGATCAGGGACAGGGATCCTACGAGCAGTACTTC

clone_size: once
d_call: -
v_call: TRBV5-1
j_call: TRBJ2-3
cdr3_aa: CASSDGIGTQYF
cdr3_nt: TGCGCCAGCAGCGACGGGATAGGTACGCAGTATTTT

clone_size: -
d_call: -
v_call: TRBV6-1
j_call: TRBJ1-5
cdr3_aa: CASSETRGSSNQPQHF
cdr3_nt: TGTGCCAGCAGTGAAACTAGGGGGAGCAGCAATCAGCCCCAGCATTTT

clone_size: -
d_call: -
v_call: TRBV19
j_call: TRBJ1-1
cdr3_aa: CASSATGLITEAFF
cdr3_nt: TGTGCCAGTAGCGCGACAGGATTAATCACTGAAGCTTTCTTT

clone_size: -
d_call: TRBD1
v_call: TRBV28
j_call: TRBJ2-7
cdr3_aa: CASSPLPGQGAEQYF
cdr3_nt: TGTGCCAGCAGTCCCCTCCCGGGACAGGGTGCCGAGCAGTACTTC

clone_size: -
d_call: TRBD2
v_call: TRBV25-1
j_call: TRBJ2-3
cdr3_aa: CASSDLGTSGKGTQYF
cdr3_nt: TGTGCCAGCAGTGACCTCGGGACTAGCGGGAAAGGTACGCAGTATTTT

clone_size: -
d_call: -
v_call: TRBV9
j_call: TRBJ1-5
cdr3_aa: CASSVSSGDQPQHF
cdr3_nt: TGTGCCAGCAGCGTATCCTCAGGGGATCAGCCCCAGCATTTT

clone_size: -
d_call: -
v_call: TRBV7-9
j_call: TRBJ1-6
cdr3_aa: CASSYGGGNSPLHF
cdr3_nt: TGTGCCAGCAGCTACGGGGGGGGTAATTCACCCCTCCACTTT

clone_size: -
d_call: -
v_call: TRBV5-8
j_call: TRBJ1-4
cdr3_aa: CASSLRSFGKLFF
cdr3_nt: TGTGCCAGCAGCTTGCGCAGTTTTGGAAAACTGTTTTTT

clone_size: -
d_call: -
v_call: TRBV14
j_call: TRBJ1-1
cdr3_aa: CASSQVVNTEAFF
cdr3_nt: TGTGCCAGCAGCCAAGTAGTGAACACTGAAGCTTTCTTT